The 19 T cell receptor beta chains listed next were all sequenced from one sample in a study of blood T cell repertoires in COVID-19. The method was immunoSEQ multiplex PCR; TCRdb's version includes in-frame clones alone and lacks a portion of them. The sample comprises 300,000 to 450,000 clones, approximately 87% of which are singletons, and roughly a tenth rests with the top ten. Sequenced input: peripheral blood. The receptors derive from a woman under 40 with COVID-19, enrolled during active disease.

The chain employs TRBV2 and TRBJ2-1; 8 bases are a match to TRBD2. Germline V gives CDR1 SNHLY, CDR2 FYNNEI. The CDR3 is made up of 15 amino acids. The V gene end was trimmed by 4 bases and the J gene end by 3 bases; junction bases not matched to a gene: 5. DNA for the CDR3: TGTGCCAGCAGTGTAAGCGGGAGTAACTACAATGAGCAGTTCTTC. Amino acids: CASSVSGSNYNEQFF.

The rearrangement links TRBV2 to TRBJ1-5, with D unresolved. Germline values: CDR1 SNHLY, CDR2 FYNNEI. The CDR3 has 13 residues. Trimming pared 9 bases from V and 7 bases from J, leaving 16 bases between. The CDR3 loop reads CASSFEARQPQHF. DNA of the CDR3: TGTGCCAGTTCTTTTGAGGCGAGGCAGCCCCAGCATTTT.

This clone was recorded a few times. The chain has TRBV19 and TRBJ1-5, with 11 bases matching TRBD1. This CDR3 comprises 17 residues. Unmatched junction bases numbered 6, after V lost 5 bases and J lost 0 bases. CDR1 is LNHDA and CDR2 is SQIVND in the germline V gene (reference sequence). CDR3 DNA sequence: TGTGCCAGTAGTCTCGGACAGGGGGCTTATAGCAATCAGCCCCAGCATTTT. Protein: CASSLGQGAYSNQPQHF.

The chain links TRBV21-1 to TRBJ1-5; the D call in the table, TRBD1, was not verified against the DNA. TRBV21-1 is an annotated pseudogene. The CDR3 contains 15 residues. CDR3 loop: CASSSGTGSNQPQHF. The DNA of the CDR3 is TGTGCCAGCAGCTCCGGGACAGGGAGTAATCAGCCCCAGCATTTT.

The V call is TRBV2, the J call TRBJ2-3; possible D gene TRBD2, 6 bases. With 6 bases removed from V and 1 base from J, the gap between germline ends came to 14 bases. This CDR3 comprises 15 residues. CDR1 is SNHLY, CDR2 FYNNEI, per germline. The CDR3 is CASRLTWGGTDTQYF. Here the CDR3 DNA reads TGTGCCAGCAGACTTACATGGGGGGGCACAGATACGCAGTATTTT.

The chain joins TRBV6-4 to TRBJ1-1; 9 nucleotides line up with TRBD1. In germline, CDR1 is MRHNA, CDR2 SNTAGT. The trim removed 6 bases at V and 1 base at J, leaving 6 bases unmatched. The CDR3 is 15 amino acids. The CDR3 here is CASRGQGVRNTEAFF. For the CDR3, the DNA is TGTGCCAGCAGGGGACAGGGAGTTAGGAACACTGAAGCTTTCTTT.

The CDR3 bases are TGCGCCAGCAGCTTGGGGAATATCGCAGGGTCTTACGAGCAGTACTTC. Protein product: CASSLGNIAGSYEQYF. This sequence joins TRBV5-1 and TRBJ2-7; a possible D gene is TRBD1 (5 bases). The CDR3 length is 16 residues. CDR1 is SGHRS, CDR2 YFSETQ, per germline. The ends were cut back, 0 bases at V and 4 bases at J, with 17 bases in the middle.

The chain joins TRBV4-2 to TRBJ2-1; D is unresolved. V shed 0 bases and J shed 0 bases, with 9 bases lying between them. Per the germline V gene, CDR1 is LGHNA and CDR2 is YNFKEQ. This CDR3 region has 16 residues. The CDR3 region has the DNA TGTGCCAGCAGCCAAGATGGGTGGAGCTCCTACAATGAGCAGTTCTTC. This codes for CASSQDGWSSYNEQFF.

The CDR3 protein is CASSYSQGDGYTF. Here the CDR3 DNA reads TGTGCCAGCAGTTACTCGCAGGGCGATGGCTACACCTTC. The chain uses TRBV6-6 and TRBJ1-2; maybe TRBD1 (5 bases). CDR1 and CDR2 from the germline V gene are MNHNY and SVGAGI (reference sequence). With 0 bases removed from V and 6 bases from J, the gap between germline ends came to 8 bases. This CDR3 spans 13 amino acids.

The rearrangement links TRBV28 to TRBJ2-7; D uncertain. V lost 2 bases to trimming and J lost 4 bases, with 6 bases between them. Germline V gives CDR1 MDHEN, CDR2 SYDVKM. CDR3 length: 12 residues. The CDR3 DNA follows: TGTGCCAGCAGTTTAACAGTTTACGAGCAGTACTTC. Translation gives CASSLTVYEQYF.

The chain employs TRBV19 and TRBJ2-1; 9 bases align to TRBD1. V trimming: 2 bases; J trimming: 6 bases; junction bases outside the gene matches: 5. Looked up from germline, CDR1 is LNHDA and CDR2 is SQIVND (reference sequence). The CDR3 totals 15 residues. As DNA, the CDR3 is TGTGCCAGTAGTATACCGGGACAGGGTATCAATGAGCAGTTCTTC. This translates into CASSIPGQGINEQFF.

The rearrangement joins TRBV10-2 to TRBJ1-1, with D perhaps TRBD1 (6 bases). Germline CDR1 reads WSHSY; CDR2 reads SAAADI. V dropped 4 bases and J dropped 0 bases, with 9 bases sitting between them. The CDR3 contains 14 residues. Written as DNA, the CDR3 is TGCGCCAGCAGTGGGACAGCGATGAACACTGAAGCTTTCTTT. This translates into CASSGTAMNTEAFF.

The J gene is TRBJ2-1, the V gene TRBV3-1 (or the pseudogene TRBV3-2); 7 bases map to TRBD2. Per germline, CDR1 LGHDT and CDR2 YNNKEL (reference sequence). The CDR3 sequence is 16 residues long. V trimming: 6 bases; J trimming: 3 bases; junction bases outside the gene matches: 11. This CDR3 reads CASSPSGAGVYNEQFF. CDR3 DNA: TGTGCCAGCAGTCCAAGCGGCGCGGGGGTCTACAATGAGCAGTTCTTC.

The CDR3 nucleotides read TGTGCCAGCAGCCCCTGGGAGTATAATGAAAAACTGTTTTTT. Translated: CASSPWEYNEKLFF. The chain recombines TRBV14 with TRBJ1-4; D unresolved. V lost 4 bases and J lost 4, with 10 bases in between. The CDR3 has 14 residues. Germline CDR1 reads SGHDN; CDR2 reads FVKESK.

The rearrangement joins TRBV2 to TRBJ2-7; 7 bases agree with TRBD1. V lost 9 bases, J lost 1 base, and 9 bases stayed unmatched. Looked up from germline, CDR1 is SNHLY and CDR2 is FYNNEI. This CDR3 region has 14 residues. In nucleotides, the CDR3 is TGTGCCAGGGGCGACAGGGAAGGTTCCTACGAGCAGTACTTC. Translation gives CARGDREGSYEQYF.

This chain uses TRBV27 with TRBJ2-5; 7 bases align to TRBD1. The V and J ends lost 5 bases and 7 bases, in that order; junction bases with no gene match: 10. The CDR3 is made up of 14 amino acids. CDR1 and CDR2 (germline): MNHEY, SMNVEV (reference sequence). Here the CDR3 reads CASSLDRASWTQYF. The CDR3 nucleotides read TGTGCCAGCAGTCTCGACAGGGCCTCCTGGACCCAGTACTTC.

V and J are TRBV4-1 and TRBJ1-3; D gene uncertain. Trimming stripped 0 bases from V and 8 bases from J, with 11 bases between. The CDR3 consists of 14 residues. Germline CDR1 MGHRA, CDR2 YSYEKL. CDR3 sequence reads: CASSQDRPGDTIYF. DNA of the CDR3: TGCGCCAGCAGCCAAGATCGGCCCGGGGACACCATATATTTT.

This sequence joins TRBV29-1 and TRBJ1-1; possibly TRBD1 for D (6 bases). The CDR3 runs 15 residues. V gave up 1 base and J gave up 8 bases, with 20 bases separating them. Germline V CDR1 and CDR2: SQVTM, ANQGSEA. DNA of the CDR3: TGCAGCGTTGAAGGGGCGAGGACAGTGGGCTGGGAAGCTTTCTTT. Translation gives CSVEGARTVGWEAFF.

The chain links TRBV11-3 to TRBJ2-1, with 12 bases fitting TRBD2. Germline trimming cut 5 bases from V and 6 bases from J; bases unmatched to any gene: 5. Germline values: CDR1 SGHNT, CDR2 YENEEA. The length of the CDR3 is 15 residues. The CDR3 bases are TGTGCCAGCAGCGGAAGGACTAGCGGGACCAATGAGCAGTTCTTC. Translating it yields CASSGRTSGTNEQFF.